This T cell receptor beta chain appears in the sequencing data of a study of technical replicates of blood from a few donors (dated by TCRdb to the late 2010s). A remark on this clone: What antigen it recognizes has not been identified. No much larger clone is present one base from it, and per-base qualities are unavailable.

The library was built by means of the immunoSEQ multiplex PCR assay. TCRdb provides this immuneACCESS table in a form limited to in-frame rearrangements. Some clones are lacking; in checked studies, under half of them reflect an unresolved V gene, and why the rest are absent is not known. Counted in this sample were tens of thousands of clones; 95% to 96% of them appeared once. 0.2% to 0.25% of the sample is held by the ten biggest clonotypes. Taken from the germline V gene (reference sequence), the CDR1 and CDR2 loops are MNHNY and SVGAGI. From its cysteine to its phenylalanine, the CDR3 spans 14 amino acids. The only DNA kept is the CDR3, 42 bases in frame from the first base. Trimming removed 0 bases from V and 3 bases from J; the gene matches leave 0 bases unexplained.

The V gene is TRBV6-6 and the J gene is TRBJ2-7, and 9 bases in between align with TRBD2. The sequencing sample was made of T cells isolated from PBMCs. The TCR was taken from a human donor in good health. The nucleotide sequence is given as TGTGCCAGCAGTTACTCGCGGGAGGGCTACGAGCAGTACTTC. Its protein reads: CASSYSREGYEQYF.